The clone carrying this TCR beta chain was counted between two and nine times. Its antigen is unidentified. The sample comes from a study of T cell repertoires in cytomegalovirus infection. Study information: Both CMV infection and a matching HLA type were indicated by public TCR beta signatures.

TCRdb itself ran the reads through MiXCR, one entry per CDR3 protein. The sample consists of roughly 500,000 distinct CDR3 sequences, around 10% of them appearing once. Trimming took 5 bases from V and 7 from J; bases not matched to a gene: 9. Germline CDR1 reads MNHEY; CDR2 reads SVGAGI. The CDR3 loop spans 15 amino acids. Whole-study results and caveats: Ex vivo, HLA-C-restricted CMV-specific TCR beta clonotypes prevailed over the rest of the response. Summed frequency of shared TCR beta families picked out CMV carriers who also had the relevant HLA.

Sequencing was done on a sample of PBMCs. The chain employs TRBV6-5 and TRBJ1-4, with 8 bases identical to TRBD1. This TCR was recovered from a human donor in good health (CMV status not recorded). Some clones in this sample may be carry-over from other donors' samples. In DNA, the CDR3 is TGTGCCAGCAGTCTCTACTGGGACAGGAGTGAAAAACTGTTTTTT. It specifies CASSLYWDRSEKLFF.